Each of the 9 T cell receptor beta chains below was sequenced from the same sample in a study of blood T cells in healthy people across ages. The authors ran a second PCR of about 6 to 11 cycles using a sample-barcoded 5' primer and a J-beta primer mix. A single record per CDR3 protein comes from TCRdb applying MiXCR to the 5' RACE reads. The sample yields roughly 1.7 million distinct CDR3 sequences, around 35% seen once. Source material: blood. These receptors all come from a woman in her twenties or thirties in good health.

V usage is TRBV2 and J usage is TRBJ2-1, with 7 bases matching TRBD2. The CDR3 is 14 residues long. Losses at the gene ends were 8 bases for V and 0 bases for J; bases not matched to a gene: 4. Per germline, CDR1 SNHLY and CDR2 FYNNEI. The CDR3 DNA follows: TGTGCCAGCTTCTCGGGGGGCTCCTACAATGAGCAGTTCTTC. Translating it yields CASFSGGSYNEQFF.

CDR3 region: CASSLGVPMNSPLHF. For the CDR3, the DNA is TGTGCCAGCAGTTTGGGGGTCCCCATGAATTCACCCCTCCACTTT. The genes are TRBV27 and TRBJ1-6; D is perhaps TRBD1 (5 bases). The CDR3 is 15 amino acids. Germline V gene lookup returns CDR1 MNHEY and CDR2 SMNVEV (reference sequence). The V end lost 3 bases, the J end lost 7 bases, and 13 bases lay between the germline ends.

This clonotype has only a few counts. This CDR3 reads CSARSRLAGTYNEQFF. As DNA, the CDR3 is TGCAGTGCTAGATCCCGACTAGCGGGGACCTACAATGAGCAGTTCTTC. The chain combines TRBV20-1 with TRBJ2-1, with 11 nucleotides matching TRBD2. J gave up 2 bases and V 2 bases, and 5 bases lay outside the gene matches. The CDR3 is made up of 16 amino acids. Germline V gene sequence: CDR1 DFQATT, CDR2 SNEGSKA (reference sequence).

V gene TRBV7-2 combines with J gene TRBJ1-4; 7 nucleotides agree with TRBD1. The V gene's germline CDR1 is SGHTA and CDR2 FQGNSA. The CDR3 covers 13 residues. The ends lost 7 bases at V and 4 bases at J; junction bases unmatched: 3. Here the CDR3 reads CASNTGDNEKLFF. The CDR3 nucleotides read TGTGCCAGCAACACAGGGGATAATGAAAAACTGTTTTTT.

The sample holds many counts of this clonotype. The chain is built from TRBV13 and TRBJ1-2; D gene ambiguous. CDR1 is PRHDT, CDR2 FYEKMQ, per germline (reference sequence). V gave up 0 bases and J gave up 0 bases, with 8 bases separating them. CDR3 length equals 15 residues. This chain's CDR3 is CASSLGGEANYGYTF. The CDR3 nucleotides read TGTGCCAGCAGCTTAGGAGGCGAAGCTAACTATGGCTACACCTTC.

The chain employs TRBV11-2 and TRBJ2-7, with D perhaps matching TRBD2 (6 bases). Germline V CDR1 and CDR2: SGHAT, FQNNGV. The V end was cut by 3 bases, the J end by 6 bases, with 12 bases between. The CDR3 contains 13 residues. CDR3 nucleotides: TGTGCCAGCAGCTTTTCTCTAGCGTCCGAGCAGTACTTC. Protein product: CASSFSLASEQYF.

The chain links TRBV5-8 to TRBJ2-1; either TRBD1 or TRBD2 may supply D (6 bases each). Trimming stripped 6 bases from V and 8 bases from J, with 21 bases between. Per germline, CDR1 SGHTS and CDR2 YDEGEE. This CDR3 contains 15 residues. CDR3 amino acids: CASNERQGRLHEQFF. Written as DNA, the CDR3 is TGTGCCAGCAACGAAAGGCAGGGGAGGCTACATGAGCAGTTCTTC.

Details on this clonotype: An end of the junction differs from the germline gene, which may be a read error. The chain is built from TRBV30 and TRBJ1-3; D uncertain. CDR3 length: 14 amino acids. From germline, CDR1 is GTSNPN and CDR2 SVGIG (reference sequence). In DNA form, the CDR3 reads TGTGCCTGGAGTGGCGGATTCTCTGGAAACGCCATATATTTT. Amino acids: CAWSGGFSGNAIYF.

This clonotype has more than one count but fewer than ten. V and J are TRBV6-6 and TRBJ2-1, with 8 positions matching TRBD2. Germline V gene data show CDR1 as MNHNY and CDR2 as SVGAGI (reference sequence). The V segment lost 5 bases and the J segment 7 bases; nucleotides outside the gene matches: 16. The CDR3 spans 17 residues. The CDR3 DNA follows: TGTGCCAGCAGTCCCTGGCCGCGGGGGGCCTCTCGAAATGAGCAGTTCTTC. This translates into CASSPWPRGASRNEQFF.